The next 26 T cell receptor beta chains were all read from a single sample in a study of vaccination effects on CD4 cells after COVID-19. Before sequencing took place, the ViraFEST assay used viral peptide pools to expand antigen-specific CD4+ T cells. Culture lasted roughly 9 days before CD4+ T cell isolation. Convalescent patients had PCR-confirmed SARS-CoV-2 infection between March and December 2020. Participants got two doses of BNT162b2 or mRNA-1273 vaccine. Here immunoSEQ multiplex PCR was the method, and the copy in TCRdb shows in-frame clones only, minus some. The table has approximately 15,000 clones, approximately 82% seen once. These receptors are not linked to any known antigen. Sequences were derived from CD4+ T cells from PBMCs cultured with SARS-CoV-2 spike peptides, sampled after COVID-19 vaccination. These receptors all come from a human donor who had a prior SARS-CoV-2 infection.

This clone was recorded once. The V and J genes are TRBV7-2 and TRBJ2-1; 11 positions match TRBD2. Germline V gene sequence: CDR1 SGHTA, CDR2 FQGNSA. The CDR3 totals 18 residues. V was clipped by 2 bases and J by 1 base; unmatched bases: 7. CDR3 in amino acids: CASSLSISGRASYNEQFF. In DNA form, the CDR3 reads TGTGCCAGCAGCTTATCTATTAGCGGGAGGGCGTCCTACAATGAGCAGTTCTTC.

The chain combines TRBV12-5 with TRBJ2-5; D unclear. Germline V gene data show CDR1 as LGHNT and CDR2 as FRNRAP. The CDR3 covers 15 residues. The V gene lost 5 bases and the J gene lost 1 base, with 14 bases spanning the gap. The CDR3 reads CASGIPRSGQETQYF. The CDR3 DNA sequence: TGTGCTAGTGGTATCCCCCGGTCGGGCCAAGAGACCCAGTACTTC.

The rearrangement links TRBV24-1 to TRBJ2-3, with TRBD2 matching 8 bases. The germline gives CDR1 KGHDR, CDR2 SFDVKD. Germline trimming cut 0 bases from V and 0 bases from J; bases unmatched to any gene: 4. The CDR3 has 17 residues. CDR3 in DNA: TGTGCCACCAGTGATTTGGGGGCTAGCGGGAGCACAGATACGCAGTATTTT. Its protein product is CATSDLGASGSTDTQYF.

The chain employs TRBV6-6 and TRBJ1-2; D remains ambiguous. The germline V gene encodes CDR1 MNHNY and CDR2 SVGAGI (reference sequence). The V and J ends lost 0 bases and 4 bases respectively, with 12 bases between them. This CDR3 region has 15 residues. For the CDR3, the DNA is TGTGCCAGCAGTTACTCGTTAGCCCGGGGCTATGGCTACACCTTC. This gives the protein CASSYSLARGYGYTF.

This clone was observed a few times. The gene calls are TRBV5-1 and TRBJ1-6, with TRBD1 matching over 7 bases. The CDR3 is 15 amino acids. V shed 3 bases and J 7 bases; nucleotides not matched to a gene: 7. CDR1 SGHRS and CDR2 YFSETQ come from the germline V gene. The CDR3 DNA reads TGCGCCAGCAGCTCCGGGACAGTTCGCAATTCACCCCTCCACTTT. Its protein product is CASSSGTVRNSPLHF.

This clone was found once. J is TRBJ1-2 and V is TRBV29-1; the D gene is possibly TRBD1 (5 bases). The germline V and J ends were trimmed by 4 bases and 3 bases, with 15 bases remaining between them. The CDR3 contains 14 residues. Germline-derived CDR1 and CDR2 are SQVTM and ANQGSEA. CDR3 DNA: TGCAGCGTTGGACAGAGTTCGGCCCACTATGGCTACACCTTC. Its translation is CSVGQSSAHYGYTF.

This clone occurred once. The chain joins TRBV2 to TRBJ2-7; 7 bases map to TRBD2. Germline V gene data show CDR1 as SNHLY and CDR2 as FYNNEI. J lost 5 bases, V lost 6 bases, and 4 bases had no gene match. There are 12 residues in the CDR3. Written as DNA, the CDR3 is TGTGCCAGCAGATACCGGGAGGACGAGCAGTACTTC. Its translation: CASRYREDEQYF.

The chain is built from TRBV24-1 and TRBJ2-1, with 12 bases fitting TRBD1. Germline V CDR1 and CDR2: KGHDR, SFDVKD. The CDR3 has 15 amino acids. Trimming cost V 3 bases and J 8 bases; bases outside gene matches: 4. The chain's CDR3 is CATSDTGTGGDEQFF. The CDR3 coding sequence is TGTGCCACCAGTGATACCGGGACAGGGGGCGATGAGCAGTTCTTC.

For the CDR3, the DNA is TGTGCCAGCAGCCAAGCCTTCAGGTTTACTAGCACAGATACGCAGTATTTT. Residues: CASSQAFRFTSTDTQYF. The chain combines TRBV3-1 (or the pseudogene TRBV3-2) with TRBJ2-3, with D uncertain. Trimming pared 1 base from V and 0 bases from J, leaving 14 bases between. In germline, CDR1 is LGHDT, CDR2 YNNKEL (reference sequence). The CDR3 is 17 residues long.

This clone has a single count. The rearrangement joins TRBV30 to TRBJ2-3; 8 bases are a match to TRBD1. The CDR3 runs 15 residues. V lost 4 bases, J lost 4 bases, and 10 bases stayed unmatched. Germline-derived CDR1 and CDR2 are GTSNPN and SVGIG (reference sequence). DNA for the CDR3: TGTGCCTGGAATAGTATCCCGGACAGGGCAGATACGCAGTATTTT. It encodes CAWNSIPDRADTQYF.

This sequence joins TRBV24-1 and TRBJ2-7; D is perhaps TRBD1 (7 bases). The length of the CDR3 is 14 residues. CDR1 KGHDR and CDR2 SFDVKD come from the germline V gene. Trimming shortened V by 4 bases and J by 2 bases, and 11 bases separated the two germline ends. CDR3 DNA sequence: TGTGCCACCAGTGACCAGGGGGGCCCCTACGAGCAGTACTTC. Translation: CATSDQGGPYEQYF.

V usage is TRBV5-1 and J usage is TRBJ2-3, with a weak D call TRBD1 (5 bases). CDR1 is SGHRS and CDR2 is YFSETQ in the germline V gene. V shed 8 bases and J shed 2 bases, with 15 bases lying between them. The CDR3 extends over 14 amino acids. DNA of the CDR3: TGCGCCAGTACCGCCCAGGGCTACACAGATACGCAGTATTTT. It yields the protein CASTAQGYTDTQYF. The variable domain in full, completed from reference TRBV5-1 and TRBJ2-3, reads KAGVTQTPRYLIKTRGQQVTLSCSPISGHRSVSWYQQTPGQGLQFLFEYFSETQRNKGNFPGRFSGRQFSNSRSEMNVSTLELGDSALYLCASTAQGYTDTQYFGPGTRLTVL.

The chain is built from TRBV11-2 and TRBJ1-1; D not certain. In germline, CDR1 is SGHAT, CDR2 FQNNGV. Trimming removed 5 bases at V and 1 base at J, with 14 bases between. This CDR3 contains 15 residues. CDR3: CASSPPTNKNTEAFF. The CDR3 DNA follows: TGTGCCAGCAGCCCACCGACGAATAAGAACACTGAAGCTTTCTTT.

CDR3: CASSRGLAATGELFF. Written as DNA, the CDR3 is TGCGCCAGCAGCAGAGGACTAGCGGCTACCGGGGAGCTGTTTTTT. V usage is TRBV5-1 and J usage is TRBJ2-2; 10 bases agree with TRBD2. Per the germline V gene, CDR1 is SGHRS and CDR2 is YFSETQ. Trimming took 4 bases from V and 5 from J; bases not matched to a gene: 5. The CDR3 runs to 15 residues.

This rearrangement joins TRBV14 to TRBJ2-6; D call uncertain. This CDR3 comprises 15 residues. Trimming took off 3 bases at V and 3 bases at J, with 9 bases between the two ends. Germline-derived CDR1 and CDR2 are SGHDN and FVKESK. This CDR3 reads CASSQRGSGANVLTF. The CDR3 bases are TGTGCCAGCAGCCAGCGCGGCAGTGGGGCCAACGTCCTGACTTTC.

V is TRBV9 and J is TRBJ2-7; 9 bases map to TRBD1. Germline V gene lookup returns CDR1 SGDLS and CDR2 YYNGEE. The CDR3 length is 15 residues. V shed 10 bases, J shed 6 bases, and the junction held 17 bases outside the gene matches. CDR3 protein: CAGAGRGQGRSEQYF. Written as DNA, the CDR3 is TGTGCCGGAGCGGGGAGGGGACAGGGACGTAGCGAGCAGTACTTC. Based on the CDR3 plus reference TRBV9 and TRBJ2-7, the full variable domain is DSGVTQTPKHLITATGQRVTLRCSPRSGDLSVYWYQQSLDQGLQFLIQYYNGEERAKGNILERFSAQQFPDLHSELNLSSLELGDSALYFCAGAGRGQGRSEQYFGPGTRLTVT.

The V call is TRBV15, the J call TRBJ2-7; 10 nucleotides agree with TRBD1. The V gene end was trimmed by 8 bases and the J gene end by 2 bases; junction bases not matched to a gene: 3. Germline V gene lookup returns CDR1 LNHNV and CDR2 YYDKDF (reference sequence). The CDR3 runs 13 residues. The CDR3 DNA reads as TGTGCCACCGGGACAGGGGTGACCTACGAGCAGTACTTC. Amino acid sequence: CATGTGVTYEQYF.

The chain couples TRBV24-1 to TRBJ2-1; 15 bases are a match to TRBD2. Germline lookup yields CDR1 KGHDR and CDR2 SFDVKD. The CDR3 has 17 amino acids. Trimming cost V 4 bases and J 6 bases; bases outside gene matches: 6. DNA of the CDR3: TGTGCCACCAGTGAACACCGGACTAGCGGGAGGGGCAATGAGCAGTTCTTC. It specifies CATSEHRTSGRGNEQFF.

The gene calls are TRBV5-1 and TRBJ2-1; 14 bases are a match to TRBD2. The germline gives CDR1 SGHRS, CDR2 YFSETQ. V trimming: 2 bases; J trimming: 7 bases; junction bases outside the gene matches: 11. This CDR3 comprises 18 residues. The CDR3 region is CASSFKRLAGGDINEQFF. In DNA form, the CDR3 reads TGCGCCAGCAGCTTTAAAAGACTAGCGGGAGGGGATATTAATGAGCAGTTCTTC. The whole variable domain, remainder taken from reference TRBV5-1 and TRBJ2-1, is KAGVTQTPRYLIKTRGQQVTLSCSPISGHRSVSWYQQTPGQGLQFLFEYFSETQRNKGNFPGRFSGRQFSNSRSEMNVSTLELGDSALYLCASSFKRLAGGDINEQFFGPGTRLTVL.

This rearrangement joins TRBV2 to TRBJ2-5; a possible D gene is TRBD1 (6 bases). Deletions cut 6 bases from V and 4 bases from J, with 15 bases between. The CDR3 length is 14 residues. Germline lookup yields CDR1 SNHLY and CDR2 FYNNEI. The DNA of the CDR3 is TGTGCCAGCAGCGGGACAACACCCTTAGAGACCCAGTACTTC. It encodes CASSGTTPLETQYF.

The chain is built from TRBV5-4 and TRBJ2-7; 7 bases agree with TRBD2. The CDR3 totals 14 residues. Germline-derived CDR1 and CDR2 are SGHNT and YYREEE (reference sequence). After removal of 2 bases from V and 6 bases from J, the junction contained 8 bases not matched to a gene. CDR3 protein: CASSLRTRNLEQYF. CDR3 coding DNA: TGTGCCAGCAGCTTAAGGACTAGAAATCTCGAGCAGTACTTC.

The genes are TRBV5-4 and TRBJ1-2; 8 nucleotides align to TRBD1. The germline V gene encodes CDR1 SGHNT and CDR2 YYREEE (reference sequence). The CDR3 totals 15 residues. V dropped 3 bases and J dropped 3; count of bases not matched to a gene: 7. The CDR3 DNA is TGTGCCAGCAGCTCGCCGGGACAGGAAGACTATGGCTACACCTTC. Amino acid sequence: CASSSPGQEDYGYTF.

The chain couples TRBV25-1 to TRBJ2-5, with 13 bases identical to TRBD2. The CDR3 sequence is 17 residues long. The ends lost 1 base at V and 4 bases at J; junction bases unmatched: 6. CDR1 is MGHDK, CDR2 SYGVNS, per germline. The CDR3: CASSEFRTSGSVETQYF. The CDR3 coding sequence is TGTGCCAGCAGTGAATTTCGGACTAGCGGGAGCGTAGAGACCCAGTACTTC.

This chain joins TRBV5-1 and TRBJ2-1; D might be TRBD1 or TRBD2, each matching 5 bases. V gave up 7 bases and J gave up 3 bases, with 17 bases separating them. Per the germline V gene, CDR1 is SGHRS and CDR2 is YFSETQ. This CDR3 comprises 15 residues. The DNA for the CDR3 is TGCGCCAGCGCAACGACCCTTGGGGGCTACAATGAGCAGTTCTTC. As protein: CASATTLGGYNEQFF.

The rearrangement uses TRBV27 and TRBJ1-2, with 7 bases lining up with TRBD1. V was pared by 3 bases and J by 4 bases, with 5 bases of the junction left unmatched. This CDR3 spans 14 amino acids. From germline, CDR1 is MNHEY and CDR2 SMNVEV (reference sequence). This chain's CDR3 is CASSLGGQPYGYTF. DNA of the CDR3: TGTGCCAGCAGTTTGGGGGGACAGCCCTATGGCTACACCTTC.

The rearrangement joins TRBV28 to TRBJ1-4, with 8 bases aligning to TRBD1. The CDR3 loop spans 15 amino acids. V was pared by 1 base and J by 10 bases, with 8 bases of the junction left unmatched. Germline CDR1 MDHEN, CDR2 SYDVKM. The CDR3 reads CASSLSDREGGKLFF. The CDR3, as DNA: TGTGCCAGCAGTTTATCGGACAGGGAGGGCGGAAAACTGTTTTTT.